These T cell receptor beta chains were read from a single sample in a study of response to subunit inactivated influenza vaccine. TCRdb reanalysed the RT-PCR reads using MiXCR and keeps one entry per CDR3 protein. The sample has 650,000 to 800,000 distinct CDR3 sequences, about 15% seen once. The starting material was PBMCs from blood, obtained around two weeks before vaccination. The receptors were sampled from a man over 45 who received an inactivated influenza vaccine. The CDR3 runs from the conserved cysteine through the conserved F or W. D genes are given only for firm matches. A clone size is listed for some rows: how often the clone was seen (once, few, many), or a class if it is expanded.

NA	NA	TRBV4-1	14	TRBJ2-6	TGCGCCGGCAGCCAACCAGCTGGGGCCAACGTCCTGACTTTC	CAGSQPAGANVLTF
few	TRBD1	TRBV5-5	14	TRBJ2-7	TGTGCCAGCAGCTTAGGACAGGCAGCCTACGAGCAGTACTTC	CASSLGQAAYEQYF
few	NA	TRBV12-3/TRBV12-4	14	TRBJ1-1	TGTGCCAGCAGTGACGGGGTGCGCAACACTGAAGCTTTCTTT	CASSDGVRNTEAFF
few	NA	TRBV12-3/TRBV12-4	16	TRBJ2-5	TGTGCCAGCAGTTTTGCCAGGTCGGGGAATTTAGAGACCCAGTACTTC	CASSFARSGNLETQYF
NA	NA	TRBV14	17	TRBJ2-3	TGTGCCAGCAGTTCGCACCCACGGGGAACTAGCACAGATACGCAGTATTTT	CASSSHPRGTSTDTQYF
NA	NA	TRBV28	14	TRBJ1-2	TGTGCCAGCAGTAAGCCCCACGAGACGGCGGGCTACACCTTC	CASSKPHETAGYTF
few	NA	TRBV20-1	15	TRBJ2-1	TGCAGTGCTAGAGGGGCCCTCCCCCCTTACAATGAGCAGTTCTTC	CSARGALPPYNEQFF
NA	TRBD2	TRBV5-1	15	TRBJ2-1	TGCGCCAGCAGCTGGACTAGCGGGGTTGGCAATGAGCAGTTCTTC	CASSWTSGVGNEQFF
NA	NA	TRBV4-3	13	TRBJ2-1	TGCGCCAGCAGCCAAGATTCAGCCAATGAGCAGTTCTTC	CASSQDSANEQFF
NA	NA	TRBV20-1	17	TRBJ2-2	TGCAGTGCTAGAATTGGGACGGGACCGCCGAACACCGGGGAGCTGTTTTTT	CSARIGTGPPNTGELFF
NA	NA	TRBV30	12	TRBJ2-7	TGTGCCTGGAACTGGGGAGACTACGAGCAGTACTTC	CAWNWGDYEQYF
few	TRBD1	TRBV6-1	16	TRBJ2-2	TGTGCCAGCACCTACCGGACAGGGGCAAACACCGGGGAGCTGTTTTTT	CASTYRTGANTGELFF
many	NA	TRBV9	15	TRBJ2-7	TGTGCCAGCAGCGTAGGACCGCCACCTTCCTACGAGCAGTACTTC	CASSVGPPPSYEQYF
few	NA	TRBV6-2/TRBV6-3	15	TRBJ2-7	TGTGCCAGCAGTTCCATACGGACACCATACTACGAGCAGTACTTC	CASSSIRTPYYEQYF
NA	NA	TRBV11-2	14	TRBJ2-1	TGTGCCAGCAGCTTAGGCCCCAGGAATAATGAGCAGTTCTTC	CASSLGPRNNEQFF
NA	NA	TRBV10-3	14	TRBJ1-5	TGTGCCATCAGTGATCTGGAGGCCGATCAGCCCCAGCATTTT	CAISDLEADQPQHF
NA	NA	TRBV7-2	16	TRBJ2-2	TGTGCCAGCAGCTTAGATGGCGGGGCCAACACCGGGGAGCTGTTTTTT	CASSLDGGANTGELFF
NA	TRBD2	TRBV4-3	17	TRBJ2-1	TGCGCCAGCAGCCAAGGGCCTAGCGGGAGCTCCTACAATGAGCAGTTCTTC	CASSQGPSGSSYNEQFF
few	NA	TRBV4-3	16	TRBJ1-2	TGCGCCAGCAGCCAAGATCATGTTGCGGACCCCTATGGCTACACCTTC	CASSQDHVADPYGYTF